This TCR beta chain was captured in a study of T cells after posttransplantation cyclophosphamide. This CDR3 comprises 16 residues. Per the germline V gene, CDR1 is MDHEN and CDR2 is SYDVKM. Study outcomes and limitations: After PTCy, TRB diversity resembled that of CNI/methotrexate controls.

This clone has ten or more counts. The antigen remains undetermined. The junction shows a germline mismatch at one end, possibly a read error. Treatment was busulfan-fludarabine conditioning, a marrow graft, and cyclophosphamide on days +3 and +4. Generated by immunoSEQ multiplex PCR, the TCRdb table keeps only in-frame clones and is missing some. In total the sample includes fewer than 12,000 clones, none of them seen once. The chain recombines TRBV28 with TRBJ1-5, with 7 bases that match TRBD1. The clonotype originates from a female patient aged 40 to 50 who received an allogeneic stem cell transplant from a related donor, was CMV-positive, and had no GVHD. Part of the T cell pool may stem from the graft donor. The starting material was PBMCs, obtained after allogeneic stem cell transplant with posttransplant cyclophosphamide. The CDR3 sequence is CASNLDRVGGNQPQHF. The CDR3 DNA sequence: TGTGCCAGCAATTTAGACAGGGTTGGGGGCAATCAGCCCCAGCATTTT.